This TCR beta chain was obtained from a study of T-cell reconstitution after alpha-beta-depleted transplantation in children. The CDR3 is made up of 18 amino acids. Germline V gene data show CDR1 as MGHRA and CDR2 as YSYEKL. Trimming removed 3 bases from V and 3 bases from J; junction bases left unmatched: 14. This clonotype has just one count. Preparation of the TCRbeta library involved a method that used unique molecular identifiers. Each CDR3 protein gets one entry after TCRdb re-called the PCR reads with MiXCR. Of more than 85,000 distinct CDR3 sequences listed, around 7.8% were seen once; the top ten hold over 15%.

The sample here was PBMCs, taken before TCRalphabeta/CD19-depleted stem cell transplant. The receptor was isolated from a boy under 10 years old with acute lymphoblastic leukemia, due to receive a stem cell transplant. V is TRBV4-1 and J is TRBJ2-3; 8 bases line up with TRBD2. The CDR3 region is CASSQYGGGPLGTDTQYF. In DNA form, the CDR3 reads TGCGCCAGCAGCCAGTACGGCGGGGGGCCCCTGGGGACAGATACGCAGTATTTT.